This T cell receptor (beta chain) appears in the sequencing data of a study of identifying expanded T cells in peripheral blood. The study, taken as a whole, reports: Differentially abundant clones: around 1.2 between replicates, about 17 at approximately 13 days, 19 to 20 at four. Variance in clone template counts between approximately 2-week samples significantly increased with total template count across all healthy donors.

For this clone: Its antigen is currently unknown.

Some clones are missing from TCRdb's copy, which holds only in-frame ones; the method was immunoSEQ multiplex PCR. The sample yields approximately 94,000 clones, over 75% seen once. Healthy donors had no documented immune events, such as infections, while sampled. CDR1 and CDR2 from the germline V gene are SGHTA and FQGNSA. CDR3 length equals 13 residues. Trimming shortened V by 6 bases and J by 0 bases, and 7 bases separated the two germline ends. This TCR came from a person aged 18 to 75 in good health. The sample consisted of blood. The chain employs TRBV7-2 and TRBJ2-3; D not certain. The DNA of the CDR3 is TGTGCCAGCAGAAGGGCCAGCACAGATACGCAGTATTTT. As protein: CASRRASTDTQYF.